This T cell receptor (beta chain) was sequenced during a study of T cell responses to AZD1222 COVID-19 vaccine. Findings and limits, study-wide: At 160-218 and 743-854, vaccine-associated CD4 TCRs were dominant, and they spanned spike. Repertoire sampling occurred only after the peak T cell response. Donors skewed white British and female; clonal diversity was possibly underestimated. The study identified only a handful of AZD1222 recipients as seropositive at baseline.

The V gene's germline CDR1 is KGHSH and CDR2 LQKENI. The CDR3 has 14 amino acids. This clone is a singleton in its sample. What it binds is unknown. One end of the junction fails to match germline, which may point to a read error. Libraries were prepared by immunoSEQ multiplex PCR; TCRdb keeps only in-frame clonotypes and omits some of them. The top ten hold roughly 1.6% of the sample, which has 100,000 to 120,000 clones, 88% seen once. The sample consisted of peripheral blood, taken on day 0 of AZD1222 vaccination. V gene TRBV18 combines with J gene TRBJ2-7, with a tentative D call TRBD1 (6 bases). The receptor was derived from an adult in good health. The CDR3 loop reads CASSPWTDSYEQYF. CDR3 in DNA: TGTGCCAGTTCACCATGGACGGACAGCTACGAGCAGTACTTC.